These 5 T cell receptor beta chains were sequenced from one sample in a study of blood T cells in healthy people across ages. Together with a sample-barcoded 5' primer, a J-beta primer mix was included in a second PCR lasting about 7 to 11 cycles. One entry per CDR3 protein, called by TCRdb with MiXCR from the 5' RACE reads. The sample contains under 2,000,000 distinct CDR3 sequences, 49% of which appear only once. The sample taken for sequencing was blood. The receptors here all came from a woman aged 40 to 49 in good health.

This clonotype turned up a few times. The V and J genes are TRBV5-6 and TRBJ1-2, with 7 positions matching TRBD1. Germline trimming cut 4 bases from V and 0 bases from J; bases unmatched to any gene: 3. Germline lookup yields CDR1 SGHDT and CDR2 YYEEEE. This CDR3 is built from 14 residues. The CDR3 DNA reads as TGTGCCAGCAGCGACGGGACAGCTAACTATGGCTACACCTTC. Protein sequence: CASSDGTANYGYTF.

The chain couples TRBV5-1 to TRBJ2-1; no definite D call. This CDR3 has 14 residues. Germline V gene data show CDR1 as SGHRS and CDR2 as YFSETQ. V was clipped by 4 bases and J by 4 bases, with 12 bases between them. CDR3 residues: CASSPRDEYNEQFF. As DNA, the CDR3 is TGCGCCAGCAGCCCAAGGGATGAGTACAATGAGCAGTTCTTC. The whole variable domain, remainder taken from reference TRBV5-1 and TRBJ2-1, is KAGVTQTPRYLIKTRGQQVTLSCSPISGHRSVSWYQQTPGQGLQFLFEYFSETQRNKGNFPGRFSGRQFSNSRSEMNVSTLELGDSALYLCASSPRDEYNEQFFGPGTRLTVL.

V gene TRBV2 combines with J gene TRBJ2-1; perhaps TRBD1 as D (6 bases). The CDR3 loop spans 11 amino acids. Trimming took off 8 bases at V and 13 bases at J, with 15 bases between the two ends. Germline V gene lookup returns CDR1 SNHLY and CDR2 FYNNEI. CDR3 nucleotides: TGTGCCAGCGCTCCACAGGGAAGTCAGTTCTTC. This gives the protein CASAPQGSQFF.

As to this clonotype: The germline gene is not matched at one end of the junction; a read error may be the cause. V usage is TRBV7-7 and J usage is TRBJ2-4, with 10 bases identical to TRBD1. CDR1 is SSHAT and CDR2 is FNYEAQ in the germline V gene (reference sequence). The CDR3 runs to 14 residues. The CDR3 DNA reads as TGTGCTAGCAGCGCAGGGACAGGGGCGAACATTCAGTACTTC. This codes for CASSAGTGANIQYF. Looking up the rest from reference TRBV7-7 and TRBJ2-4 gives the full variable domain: GAGVSQSPRYKVTKRGQDVTLRCDPISSHATLYWYQQALGQGPEFLTYFNYEAQPDKSGLPSDRFSAERPEGSISTLTIQRTEQRDSAMYRCASSAGTGANIQYFGAGTRLSVL.

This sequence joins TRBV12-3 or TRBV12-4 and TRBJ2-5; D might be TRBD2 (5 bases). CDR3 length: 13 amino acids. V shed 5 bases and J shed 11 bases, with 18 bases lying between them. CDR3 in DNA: TGTGCCAGCAGTGTAGACCGGTCAAGGGAGCAGTACTTC. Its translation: CASSVDRSREQYF.